These 10 T cell receptor beta chains were sequenced from one sample in a study of PD-1 and CTLA-4 blockade in melanoma. This table comes from immunoSEQ multiplex PCR, and its TCRdb copy is limited to in-frame clones, with some not included. The sample comprises 15,000 to 20,000 clones, roughly 73% of which are singletons, and more than 15% rests with the top ten. The sequencing used CD8+ T cells from peripheral blood, collected before anti-PD-1 treatment. All receptors come from a human donor with melanoma.

CDR3 sequence (DNA): TGCGCCAGCAGTGTTTTGGGGGAGCGCGAGACCCAGTACTTC. Translated: CASSVLGERETQYF. The chain recombines TRBV10-2 with TRBJ2-5; either TRBD1 or TRBD2 may supply D (5 bases each). V dropped 4 bases and J dropped 5 bases, with 14 bases sitting between them. The germline gives CDR1 WSHSY, CDR2 SAAADI. This CDR3 has 14 residues.

As for this clone: One end of the junction does not line up with germline, which may come from a read error. V and J are TRBV6-5 and TRBJ2-7, with D maybe TRBD1 (6 bases). Germline V gene sequence: CDR1 MNHEY, CDR2 SVGAGI. The CDR3 totals 13 residues. CDR3 protein: CASSYSSGQPNVF. CDR3 bases: TGTGCCAGCAGTTACTCGAGTGGACAGCCTAATGTCTTC.

This rearrangement joins TRBV7-9 to TRBJ2-6; D gene uncertain. Germline CDR1 SEHNR, CDR2 FQNEAQ (reference sequence). There are 18 residues in the CDR3. V was clipped by 5 bases and J by 0 bases, with 17 bases between them. As DNA, the CDR3 is TGTGCCAGCAGCAGTTCCGGGCCATCGAGCTCTGGGGCCAACGTCCTGACTTTC. It codes for CASSSSGPSSSGANVLTF.

The gene calls are TRBV6-5 and TRBJ1-5; D ambiguous. Looked up from germline, CDR1 is MNHEY and CDR2 is SVGAGI. Trimming left V 1 base short and J 2 bases short, with 3 bases between. The CDR3 totals 13 residues. The CDR3: CASSYYGNQPQHF. The CDR3 bases are TGTGCCAGCAGTTACTATGGCAATCAGCCCCAGCATTTT.

The V and J genes are TRBV12-3 or TRBV12-4 and TRBJ1-2, with D uncertain. Trimming cost V 5 bases and J 6 bases, with 4 bases left between them. This CDR3 comprises 10 residues. The CDR3: CASSHDGYTF. The CDR3 DNA is TGTGCCAGCAGTCACGATGGCTACACCTTC.

DNA of the CDR3: TGTGCCAGCAGTTCTCCGCTAGCGGGGGGACTAGCAGCGCAGTACTTC. Protein sequence: CASSSPLAGGLAAQYF. This chain links TRBV21-1 with TRBJ2-7; TRBD2, the table's D call, lacks a check against the DNA. TRBV21-1 represents a pseudogene. This CDR3 is built from 16 residues.

This clone was seen a handful of times. The chain combines TRBV12-2 with TRBJ2-7; TRBD1 is the table's D call and was not checked against the DNA. TRBV12-2 is designated a pseudogene. This CDR3 has 18 amino acids. The CDR3 DNA reads TGTGCAAGTCGCTTAGTGGGGACAGGGGAAAACGGTGTGCGCGAGCAGTACTTC. As protein: CASRLVGTGENGVREQYF.

V usage is TRBV6-1 and J usage is TRBJ2-7, with D unresolved. Per germline, CDR1 MNHNS and CDR2 SASEGT. The V end was cut by 2 bases, the J end by 6 bases, with 17 bases between. The CDR3 spans 15 residues. The CDR3 DNA reads TGTGCCAGCAGTGAAAGGAGAGTGACATCGGGCGAGCAGTACTTC. Its translation is CASSERRVTSGEQYF.

This clone occurred a few times. This chain connects TRBV5-4 to TRBJ2-6; tentatively, D is TRBD1 (7 bases). The CDR3 is 13 residues long. Germline V gene data show CDR1 as SGHNT and CDR2 as YYREEE (reference sequence). Trimming took off 2 bases at V and 10 bases at J, with 10 bases between the two ends. The chain's CDR3 is CASSFQGGNVLTF. The CDR3 coding sequence is TGTGCCAGCAGCTTTCAGGGGGGAAACGTCCTGACTTTC.

The rearrangement links TRBV29-1 to TRBJ2-3, with 9 bases that match TRBD1. Per germline, CDR1 SQVTM and CDR2 ANQGSEA. The junction had 6 bases not matched to a gene; V was cut back by 8 bases and J by 3 bases. This CDR3 region has 13 residues. The DNA of the CDR3 is TGCAGCTCGCGGGACAGGGTAACAGATACGCAGTATTTT. Translated, it gives CSSRDRVTDTQYF.